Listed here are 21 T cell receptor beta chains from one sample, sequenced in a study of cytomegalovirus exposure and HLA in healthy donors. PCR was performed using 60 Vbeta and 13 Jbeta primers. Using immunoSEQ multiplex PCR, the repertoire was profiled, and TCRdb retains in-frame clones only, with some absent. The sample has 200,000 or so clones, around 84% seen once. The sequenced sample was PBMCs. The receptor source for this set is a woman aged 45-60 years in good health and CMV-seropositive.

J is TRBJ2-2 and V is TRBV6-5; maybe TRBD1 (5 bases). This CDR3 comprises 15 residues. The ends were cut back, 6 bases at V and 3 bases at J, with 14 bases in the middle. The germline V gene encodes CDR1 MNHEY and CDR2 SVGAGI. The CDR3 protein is CASRDGHTYTGELFF. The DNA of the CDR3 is TGTGCCAGCAGAGATGGACACACGTACACCGGGGAGCTGTTTTTT.

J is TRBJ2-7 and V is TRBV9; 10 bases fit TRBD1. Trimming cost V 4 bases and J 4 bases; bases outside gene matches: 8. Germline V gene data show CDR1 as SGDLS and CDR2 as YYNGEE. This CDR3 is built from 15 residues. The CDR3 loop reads CASSPTGTGVYEQYF. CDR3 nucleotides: TGTGCCAGCAGCCCAACCGGGACAGGGGTTTACGAGCAGTACTTC.

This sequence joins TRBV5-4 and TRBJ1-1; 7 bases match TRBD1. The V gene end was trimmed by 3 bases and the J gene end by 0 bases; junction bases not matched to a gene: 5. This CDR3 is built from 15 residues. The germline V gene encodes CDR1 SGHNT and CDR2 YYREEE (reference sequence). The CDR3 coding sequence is TGTGCCAGCAGCTCCGGACAGGACCTGAACACTGAAGCTTTCTTT. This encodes CASSSGQDLNTEAFF. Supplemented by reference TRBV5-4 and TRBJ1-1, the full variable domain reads ETGVTQSPTHLIKTRGQQVTLRCSSQSGHNTVSWYQQALGQGPQFIFQYYREEENGRGNFPPRFSGLQFPNYSSELNVNALELDDSALYLCASSSGQDLNTEAFFGQGTRLTVV.

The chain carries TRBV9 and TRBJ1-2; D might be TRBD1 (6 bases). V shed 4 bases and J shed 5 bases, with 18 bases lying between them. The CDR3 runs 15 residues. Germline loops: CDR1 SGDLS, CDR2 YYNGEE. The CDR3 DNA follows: TGTGCCAGCAGCCCTCGACAGGCGGCTTTGTATGGCTACACCTTC. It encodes CASSPRQAALYGYTF.

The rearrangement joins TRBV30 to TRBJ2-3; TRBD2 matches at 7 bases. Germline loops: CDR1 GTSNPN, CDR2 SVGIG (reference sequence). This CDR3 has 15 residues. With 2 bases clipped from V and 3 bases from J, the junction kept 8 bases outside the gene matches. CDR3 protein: CAWSTRRGGTDTQYF. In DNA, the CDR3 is TGTGCCTGGAGTACCCGGCGCGGGGGAACAGATACGCAGTATTTT.

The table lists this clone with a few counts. The CDR3 reads CAWIPPAGDGGSPLHF. CDR3 DNA: TGTGCCTGGATCCCACCGGCCGGAGACGGGGGTTCACCCCTCCACTTT. J is TRBJ1-6 and V is TRBV30; maybe TRBD1 (5 bases). Germline CDR1 reads GTSNPN; CDR2 reads SVGIG (reference sequence). Trimming removed 4 bases from V and 9 bases from J, with 22 bases in between. There are 16 residues in the CDR3.

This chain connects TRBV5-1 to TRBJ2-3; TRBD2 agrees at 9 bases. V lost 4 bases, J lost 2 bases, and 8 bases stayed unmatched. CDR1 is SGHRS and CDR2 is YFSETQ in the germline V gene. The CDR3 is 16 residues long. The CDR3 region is CASSRVLAGPTDTQYF. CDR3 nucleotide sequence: TGCGCCAGCAGCCGGGTTCTAGCGGGACCCACAGATACGCAGTATTTT.

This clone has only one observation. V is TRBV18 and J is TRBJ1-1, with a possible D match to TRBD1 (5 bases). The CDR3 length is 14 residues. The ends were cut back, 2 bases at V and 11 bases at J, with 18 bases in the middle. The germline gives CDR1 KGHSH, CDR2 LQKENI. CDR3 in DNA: TGTGCCAGCTCACCAGAGTCGTCTGGGGGAGGGGCTTTCTTT. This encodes CASSPESSGGGAFF.

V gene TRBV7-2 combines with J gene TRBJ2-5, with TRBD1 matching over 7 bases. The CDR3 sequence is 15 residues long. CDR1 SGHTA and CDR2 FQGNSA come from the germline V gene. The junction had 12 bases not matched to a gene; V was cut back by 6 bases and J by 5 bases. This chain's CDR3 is CASSYRDSRTETQYF. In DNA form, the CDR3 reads TGTGCCAGCAGTTACCGGGACAGCAGGACGGAGACCCAGTACTTC.

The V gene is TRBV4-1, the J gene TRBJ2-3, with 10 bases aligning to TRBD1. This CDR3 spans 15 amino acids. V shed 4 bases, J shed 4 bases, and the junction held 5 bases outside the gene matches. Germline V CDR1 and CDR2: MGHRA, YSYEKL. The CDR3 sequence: CASSLTGGAADTQYF. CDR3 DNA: TGCGCCAGCAGCCTGACAGGGGGCGCAGCAGATACGCAGTATTTT.

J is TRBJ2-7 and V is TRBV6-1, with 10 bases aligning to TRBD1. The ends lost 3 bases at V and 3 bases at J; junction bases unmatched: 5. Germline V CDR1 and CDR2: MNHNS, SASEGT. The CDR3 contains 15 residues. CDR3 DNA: TGTGCCAGCAGTGAGGGACAGGGGCTCCACTACGAGCAGTACTTC. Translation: CASSEGQGLHYEQYF.

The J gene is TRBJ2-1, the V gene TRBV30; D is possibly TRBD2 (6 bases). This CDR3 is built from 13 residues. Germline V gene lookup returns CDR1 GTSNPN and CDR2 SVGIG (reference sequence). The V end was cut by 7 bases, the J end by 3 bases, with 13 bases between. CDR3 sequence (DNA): TGTGCCTTCGAGGAGGGGATCTACAATGAGCAGTTCTTC. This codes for CAFEEGIYNEQFF.

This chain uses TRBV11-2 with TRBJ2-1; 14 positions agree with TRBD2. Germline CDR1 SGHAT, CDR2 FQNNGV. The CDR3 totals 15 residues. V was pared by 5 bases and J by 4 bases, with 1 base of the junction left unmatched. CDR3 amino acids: CASSRLAGGYNEQFF. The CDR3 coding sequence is TGTGCCAGCAGCCGACTAGCGGGGGGGTACAATGAGCAGTTCTTC. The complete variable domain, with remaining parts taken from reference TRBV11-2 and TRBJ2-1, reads EAGVAQSPRYKIIEKRQSVAFWCNPISGHATLYWYQQILGQGPKLLIQFQNNGVVDDSQLPKDRFSAERLKGVDSTLKIQPAKLEDSAVYLCASSRLAGGYNEQFFGPGTRLTVL.

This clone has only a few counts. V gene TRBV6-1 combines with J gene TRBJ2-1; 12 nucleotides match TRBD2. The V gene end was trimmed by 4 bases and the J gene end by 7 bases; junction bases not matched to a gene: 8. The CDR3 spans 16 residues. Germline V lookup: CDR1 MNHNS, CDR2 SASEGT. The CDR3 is CASSASALAGGNEQFF. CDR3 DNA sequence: TGTGCCAGCAGTGCCTCGGCGCTAGCGGGGGGGAATGAGCAGTTCTTC.

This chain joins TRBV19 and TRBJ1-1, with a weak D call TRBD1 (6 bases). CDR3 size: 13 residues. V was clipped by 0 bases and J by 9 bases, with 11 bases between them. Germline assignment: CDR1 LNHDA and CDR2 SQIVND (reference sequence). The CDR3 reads CASSIERQGKAFF. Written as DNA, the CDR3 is TGTGCCAGTAGTATAGAAAGGCAGGGGAAAGCTTTCTTT.

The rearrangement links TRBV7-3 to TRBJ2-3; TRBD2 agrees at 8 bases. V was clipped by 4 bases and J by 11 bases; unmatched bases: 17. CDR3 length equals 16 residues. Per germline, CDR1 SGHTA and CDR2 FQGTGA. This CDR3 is CASSSNSGAGGVRQYF. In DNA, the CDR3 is TGTGCCAGCAGCTCCAATAGCGGGGCTGGGGGGGTAAGGCAGTATTTT.

The CDR3 protein is CASRYAVNPYEQYF. The DNA for the CDR3 is TGTGCCAGCAGATACGCGGTCAACCCCTACGAGCAGTACTTC. V gene TRBV2 combines with J gene TRBJ2-7, with no clear D. Looked up from germline, CDR1 is SNHLY and CDR2 is FYNNEI. The germline V and J ends were trimmed by 6 bases and 2 bases, with 14 bases remaining between them. The CDR3 length is 14 residues.

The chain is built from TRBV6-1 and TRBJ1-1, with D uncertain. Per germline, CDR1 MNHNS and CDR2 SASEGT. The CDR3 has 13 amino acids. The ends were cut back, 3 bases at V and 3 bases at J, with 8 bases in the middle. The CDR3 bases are TGTGCCAGCAGTGATAGGCGGGACACTGAAGCTTTCTTT. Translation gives CASSDRRDTEAFF.

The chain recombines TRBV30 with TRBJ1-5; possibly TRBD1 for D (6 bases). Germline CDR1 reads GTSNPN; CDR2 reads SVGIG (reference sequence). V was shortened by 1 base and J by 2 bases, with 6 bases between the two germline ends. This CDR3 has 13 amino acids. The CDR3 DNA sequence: TGTGCCTGGAGTGACAGGGGCAATCAGCCCCAGCATTTT. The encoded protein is CAWSDRGNQPQHF.

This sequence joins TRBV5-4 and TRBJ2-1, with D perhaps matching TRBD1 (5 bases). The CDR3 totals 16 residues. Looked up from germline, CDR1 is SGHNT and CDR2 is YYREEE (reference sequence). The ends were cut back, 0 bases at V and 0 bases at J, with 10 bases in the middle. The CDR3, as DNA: TGTGCCAGCAGCTTGGGGGGCGTAAGCTCCTACAATGAGCAGTTCTTC. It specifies CASSLGGVSSYNEQFF.

The CDR3 region is CASSMGGLTEAFF. In DNA form, the CDR3 reads TGTGCCAGTAGTATGGGGGGGCTTACTGAAGCTTTCTTT. The V gene is TRBV19, the J gene TRBJ1-1; perhaps TRBD1 as D (6 bases). Trimming took off 3 bases at V and 5 bases at J, with 10 bases between the two ends. CDR3 length: 13 amino acids. The germline gives CDR1 LNHDA, CDR2 SQIVND (reference sequence).